The subject of this entry is one T cell receptor (beta chain). It lacks a known antigen. No clone much larger than this one lies a single base away; base qualities are absent. The sample comes from a study of blood T cell repertoires in COVID-19 (dated by TCRdb to 2020 to 2022). Regarding the study in general: The collaborator samples originated in the United States, Italy and Spain and spanned the acute and convalescent phases of COVID-19. Where available, HLA class I and class II types were taken from metadata supplied by the sample provider and were not determined by assay-based typing. Sample metadata almost always included a de-identified subject ID, COVID-19 status, age in years and sex. The dataset comprised deeply sampled blood TCRbeta repertoires from subjects exposed to, actively infected with, or recovered from COVID-19. A freely available public database, intended as a resource for researchers studying the immune response to SARS-CoV-2, is where the repertoires were released. The material from the prospective study consisted of cDNA or gDNA derived from T cells, B-cell-depleted T cells, or PBMCs. Samples were obtained from the ongoing ImmuneRACE study (first 160 participants) and from some 1,200 subjects provided by 6 global collaborators. Overall study results and their limits: The amount of clinical and demographic metadata varied by source and participant and was provided uncurated.

Collaborating institutions collected whole blood in K2EDTA tubes following their own protocols. For TCRbeta analysis, collaborators shipped samples in one of three forms: frozen whole blood, isolated PBMCs, or DNA extracted from either of those sample types. The immunoSEQ Assay, a bias-controlled multiplex PCR, was used to amplify TCRbeta CDR3 regions from genomic DNA. As for how the authors treated the data: Within the assay, amplification of reference gene primers was used to estimate how many nucleated cells each sample contained. Sequence reads were collapsed and filtered to measure the absolute abundance of every unique TCRbeta CDR3 rearrangement. For each sample, productive Simpson clonality was calculated by taking the square root of Simpson's diversity index across productive rearrangements. The table was pulled from immuneACCESS by TCRdb, which kept in-frame rearrangements only. Such tables lose some clones; where checked, under half of the loss comes from unresolved V genes, and the rest has no known cause. V and J calls plus clone size are reproduced from that table; the DNA served to infer D and trimming. In all, the sample holds around 130,000 clones, and roughly four fifths of those were seen once. Roughly 4.3% of the sample goes to the ten largest clones.

Including cysteine and phenylalanine, the CDR3 has 15 amino acids. The read is trimmed to its CDR3 DNA, 45 bases read in frame from base 1. Germline trimming: 8 bases from V, 4 bases from J; junction bases outside gene matches: 6. Looking up the germline V gene (reference sequence) yields CDR1 LNHDA and CDR2 SQIVND. Sequencing input: peripheral blood. This TCR came from a woman aged 70-85 years with acute or convalescent COVID-19. The sequence joins TRBV19 to TRBJ2-2; 11 central bases correspond to TRBD1. The bases read TGTGCCAGTCTAAGGACAGGGGGCAGCACCGGGGAGCTGTTTTTT. It translates as CASLRTGGSTGELFF.